The T cell receptor (beta chain) described here comes from a study of tumor-infiltrating lymphocytes in primary liver carcinoma (dated by TCRdb to about 2017). At the level of the whole study: Between November 2015 and March 2016, a few patients in China with histopathologically diagnosed primary liver carcinoma had surgical resection. Of the five patients, three men and two women aged 30 to 69 years, four had hepatocellular carcinoma and one had combined HCC and intrahepatic cholangiocarcinoma. The five patients had tumors of stage T1-T3 N0M0, with maximum diameters ranging from about 4.2 to 11 cm. Each sample produced roughly 3.65 to 7.13 million productive TCRbeta reads, and read depth showed no significant difference between tissue types. Across five regions of each liver tumor, along with adjacent normal tissue and blood, the study brought together TCRbeta repertoire sequencing, expression microarrays and whole-exome sequencing. A total of 35 or so specimens from 5 patients underwent TCRbeta repertoire sequencing, comprising about 25 tumor regions, 5 adjacent noncancerous liver tissues and 5 peripheral blood samples. Technical replicate repertoires showed high reproducibility, with mean shared-clone rates about 0.92 and correlation coefficients above 0.95. Results the study describes overall, beyond this receptor: Only the TCR beta chain was sequenced, so true repertoire diversity is likely underestimated because unpaired alpha chains were not captured. The top 250 clones accounted for a significantly greater share of the repertoire in tumors than in blood (p = 0.039). Repertoire overlap was higher between tumor regions (mean about 36%) than tumor-adjacent (17%) or tumor-blood (14%) pairs, consistent with antigen-driven expansion. The study included only a handful of patients, and the authors note findings should be validated in a larger study. Since the samples were bulk and unsorted, there was no way to compare CD4+ and CD8+ T cell repertoires.

RNA from unsorted whole blood was extracted with TRIzol reagent, and germline DNA was obtained with the DNeasy Blood & Tissue kit. Patients had chronic HBV infection and were treatment-naive at sampling. Roughly 3.9 milliliters of peripheral blood were collected into K2EDTA tubes before surgery. Of note for this clonotype: What antigen it recognizes has not been identified. No base qualities exist here, and no much larger clone lies one base off it.

Starting from approximately 460 ng total RNA, TCRbeta-specific cDNA was produced by reverse transcription with a constant-region primer and ProtoScript II reverse transcriptase. Construction of the TCRbeta libraries relied on three nested rounds of multiplex PCR, following a slightly modified ARM-PCR procedure. Each of the first two PCR rounds ran for approximately 9 cycles and used multiplex TRBV1-TRBV30 forward primers together with a Cbeta reverse primer. Sample barcodes and Illumina adapters were added in a final 25-cycle PCR with Deep VentR polymerase. Before sequencing, amplicons of 200-500 bp were purified from gel using a QIAquick gel extraction kit. TCRbeta amplicons were sequenced on an Illumina HiSeq 2500 with 250-bp paired-end reads. The study's own analysis went as follows. To recover full CDR3 sequences, reads were quality-trimmed using Trimmomatic v0.33 and paired reads were then merged using FLASH v1.2.11. V, D and J germline segments were assigned to the rearranged TCRbeta sequences by MiGEC v1.2.1b. Clonotype statistics, along with Shannon-Wiener diversity indices, were calculated using VDJtools v1.0.0. Except for diversity analysis, only the 250 most abundant clonotypes of each sample were used in subsequent analyses to reduce sampling bias. The public reads were run again by TCRdb, first through fastp at Q25 and then through MiXCR, and only productive beta chains were kept. Every CDR3 protein is listed once, alongside the most common genes and DNA of its rows. TCRdb's processing, not the authors', yielded these V and J calls. This sample has about 330,000 distinct CDR3 sequences in its table, and about two thirds of those were observed once. The top ten clonotypes cover 5.5% to 8% of the sample.

V is pared back by 3 bases and J by 3 bases, with 15 bases lying between the germline termini. Spanning cysteine to phenylalanine, the CDR3 consists of 15 amino acids. The entry retains the CDR3 DNA only, 45 bases that are in frame from base 1. CDR1 and CDR2, per the germline V gene, are SGHAT and FQNNGV. Sequencing used peripheral blood. The TCR sequence derives from a man aged 35-49 years with primary liver carcinoma and hepatitis B virus infection. Recombination linked TRBV11-2 to TRBJ2-7, with no reliable assignment of the D segment. The DNA is as follows: TGTGCCAGCAGCTTTGCCGGCACTAACGGCTACGAGCAGTACTTC. The resulting protein is CASSFAGTNGYEQYF.